Listed here is a single T cell receptor (beta chain). Its specificity is unknown. The data were taken from a study of beta chain features in type 1 diabetes. Findings and caveats of the study: Lower insertion and higher deletion counts appeared at VDJ junctions in type 1 diabetes patients. Comparison showed that naive, central memory and Treg TCRB repertoires appeared more similar among patients than among healthy donors. Shorter TCRB CDR3s, moderately but significantly so, marked every one of the four CD4+ subsets in Type 1 diabetes patients.

The isolated RNA, all of it, was reverse transcribed, so expressed TCRB transcripts were what got sequenced. There were approximately 3.5 million reads on average in the naive, central memory and regulatory T cell samples. Assay used: immunoSEQ multiplex PCR; TCRdb lists only in-frame clones, some missing. This sample has 40,000 or so clones, with approximately 70% found just once. This CDR3 region has 14 residues. Trimming removed 5 bases from V and 4 bases from J, with 13 bases in between. CDR1 is SGHTA and CDR2 is FQGNSA in the germline V gene. Sequencing input: Tregs from blood. This clonotype originated in a woman aged 18 to 35 with type 1 diabetes. The gene calls are TRBV7-2 and TRBJ2-3, with a tentative D call TRBD1 (5 bases). In DNA, the CDR3 is TGTGCCAGCAGCGTGGGCGGACAAGCAGATACGCAGTATTTT. Amino acids: CASSVGGQADTQYF. Full variable domain (rest looked up from reference TRBV7-2 and TRBJ2-3): GAGVSQSPSNKVTEKGKDVELRCDPISGHTALYWYRQSLGQGLEFLIYFQGNSAPDKSGLPSDRFSAERTGGSVSTLTIQRTQQEDSAVYLCASSVGGQADTQYFGPGTRLTVL.